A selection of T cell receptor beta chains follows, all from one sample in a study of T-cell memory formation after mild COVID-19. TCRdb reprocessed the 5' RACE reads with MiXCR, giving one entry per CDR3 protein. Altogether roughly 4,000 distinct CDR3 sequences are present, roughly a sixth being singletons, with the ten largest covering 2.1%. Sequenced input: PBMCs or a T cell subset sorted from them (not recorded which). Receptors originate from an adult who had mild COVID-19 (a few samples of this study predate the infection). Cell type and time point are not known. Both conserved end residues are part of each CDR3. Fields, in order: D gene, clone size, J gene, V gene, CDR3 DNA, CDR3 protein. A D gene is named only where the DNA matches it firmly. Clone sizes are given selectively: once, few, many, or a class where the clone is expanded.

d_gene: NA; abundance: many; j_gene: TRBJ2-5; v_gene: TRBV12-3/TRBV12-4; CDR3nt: TGTGCCAGCAGCCTAATGGGGGCCCGGGACGGCAAAGAGACCCAGTACTTC; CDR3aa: CASSLMGARDGKETQYF
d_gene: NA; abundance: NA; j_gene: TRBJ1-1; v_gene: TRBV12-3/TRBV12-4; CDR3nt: TGTGCCAGCAGCAAACAGGAGCTTAACACTGAAGCTTTCTTT; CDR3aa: CASSKQELNTEAFF
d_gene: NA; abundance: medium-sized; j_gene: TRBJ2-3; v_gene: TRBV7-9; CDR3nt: TGTGCCAGCAGCTTATGGGCAGATACGCAGTATTTT; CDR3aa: CASSLWADTQYF
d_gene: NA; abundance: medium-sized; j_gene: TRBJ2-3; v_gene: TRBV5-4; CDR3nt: TGTGCCAGCAGCTTGGACACAGATACGCAGTATTTT; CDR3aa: CASSLDTDTQYF
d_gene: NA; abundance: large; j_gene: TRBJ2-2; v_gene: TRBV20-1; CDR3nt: TGCAGTGCTAGAGAAGGACTATCCGGGGAGCTGTTTTTT; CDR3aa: CSAREGLSGELFF
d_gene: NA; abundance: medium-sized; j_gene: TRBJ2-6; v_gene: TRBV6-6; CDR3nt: TGTGCCAGCACCCGTGGTGATTCGGGGGTCCTGACTTTC; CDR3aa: CASTRGDSGVLTF
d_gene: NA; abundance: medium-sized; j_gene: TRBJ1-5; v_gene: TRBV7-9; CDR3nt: TGTGCCAGCAGCGAGGAAGAGGACGGACAGATAGGCAATCAGCCCCAGCATTTT; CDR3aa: CASSEEEDGQIGNQPQHF
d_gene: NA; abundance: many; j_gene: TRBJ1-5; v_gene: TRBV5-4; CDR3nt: TGTGCCAGCAGCTTGGCGGGGGTCAATCAGCCCCAGCATTTT; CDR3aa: CASSLAGVNQPQHF
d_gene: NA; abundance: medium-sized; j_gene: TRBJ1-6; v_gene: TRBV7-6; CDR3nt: TGTGCCAGCAGCTTAGGGGGGGCAGGAAATTCACCCCTCCACTTT; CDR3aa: CASSLGGAGNSPLHF
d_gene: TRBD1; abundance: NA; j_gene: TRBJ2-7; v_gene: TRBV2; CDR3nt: TGTGCCAGCACCGGGACAGGGGCCTACGAGCAGTACTTC; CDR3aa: CASTGTGAYEQYF
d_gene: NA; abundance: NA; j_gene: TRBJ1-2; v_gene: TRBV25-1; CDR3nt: TGTGCCAGCAGTGAAACTGCAGAAGGGGACTATGGCTACACCTTC; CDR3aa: CASSETAEGDYGYTF
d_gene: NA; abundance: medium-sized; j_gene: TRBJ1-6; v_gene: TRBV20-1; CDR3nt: TGCAGTGTAGAGAGTAATTCACCCCTCCACTTT; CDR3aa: CSVESNSPLHF
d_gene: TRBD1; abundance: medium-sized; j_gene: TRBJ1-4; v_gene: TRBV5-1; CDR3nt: TGCGCCAGCAGCTTGGGCGACAGGGCGAAGAATGAAAAACTGTTTTTT; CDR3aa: CASSLGDRAKNEKLFF
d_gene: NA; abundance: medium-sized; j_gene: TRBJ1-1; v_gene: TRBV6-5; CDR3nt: TGTGCCAGCAGTTACTACCCCGGTCGGGGCACTGAAGCTTTCTTT; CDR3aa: CASSYYPGRGTEAFF
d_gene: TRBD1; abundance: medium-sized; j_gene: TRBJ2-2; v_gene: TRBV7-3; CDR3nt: TGTGCCAGCAGCTCCTGGGACAGCCCGGCCGGGGAGCTGTTTTTT; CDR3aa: CASSSWDSPAGELFF
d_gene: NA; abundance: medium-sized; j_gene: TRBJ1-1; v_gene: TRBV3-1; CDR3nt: TGTGCCAGCAGCCCTTGGCCAGGGAAGACTGACACTGAAGCTTTCTTT; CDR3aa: CASSPWPGKTDTEAFF
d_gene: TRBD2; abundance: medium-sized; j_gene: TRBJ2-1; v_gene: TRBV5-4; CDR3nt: TGTGCCAGCAGCAGCCGGACTAGCGGGGGGGCCCACAATGAGCAGTTCTTC; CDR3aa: CASSSRTSGGAHNEQFF
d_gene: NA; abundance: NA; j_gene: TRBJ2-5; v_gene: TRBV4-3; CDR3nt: TGCGCCAGCAGCCCTACGACAAGGCAAGAGACCCAGTACTTC; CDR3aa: CASSPTTRQETQYF
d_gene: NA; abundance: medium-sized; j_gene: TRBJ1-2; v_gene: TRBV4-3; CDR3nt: TGCGCCAGCAGCCAAGGGGTGAATAACTATGGCTACACCTTC; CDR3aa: CASSQGVNNYGYTF
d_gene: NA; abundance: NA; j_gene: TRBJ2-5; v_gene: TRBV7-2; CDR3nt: TGTGCCAGCAGCTTGGGCAGCGAGACCCAGTACTTC; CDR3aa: CASSLGSETQYF
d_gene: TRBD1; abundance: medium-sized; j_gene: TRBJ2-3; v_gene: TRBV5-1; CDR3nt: TGCGCCAGCAGCTTAATGGGACAGAGCACAGATACGCAGTATTTT; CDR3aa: CASSLMGQSTDTQYF
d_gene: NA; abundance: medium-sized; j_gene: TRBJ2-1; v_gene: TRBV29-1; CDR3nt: TGCAGCTTCCTCACAGGGACCTACAATGAGCAGTTCTTC; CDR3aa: CSFLTGTYNEQFF
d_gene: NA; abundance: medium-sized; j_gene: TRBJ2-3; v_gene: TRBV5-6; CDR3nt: TGTGCCAGCAGCTCCGCCTGGGATACGCAGTATTTT; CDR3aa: CASSSAWDTQYF
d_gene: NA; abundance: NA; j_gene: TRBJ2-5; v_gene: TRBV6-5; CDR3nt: TGTGCCAGCAGTTATCAGGGAGAGACCCAGTACTTC; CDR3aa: CASSYQGETQYF
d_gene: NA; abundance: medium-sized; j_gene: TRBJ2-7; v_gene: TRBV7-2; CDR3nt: TGTGCCAGCAGCTTACGCGGAGGGAACTCCTACGAGCAGTACTTC; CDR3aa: CASSLRGGNSYEQYF
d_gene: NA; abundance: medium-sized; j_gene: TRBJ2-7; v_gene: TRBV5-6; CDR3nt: TGTGCCAGCAGCGTTGGGGACGGACCCTACGAGCAGTACTTC; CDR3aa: CASSVGDGPYEQYF
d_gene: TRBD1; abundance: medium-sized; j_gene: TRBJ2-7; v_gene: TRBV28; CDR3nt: TGTGCCAGCGCTACCGGGACAGGCGGGTACGAGCAGTACTTC; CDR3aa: CASATGTGGYEQYF
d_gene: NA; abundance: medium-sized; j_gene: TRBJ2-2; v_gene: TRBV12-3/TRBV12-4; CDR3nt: TGTGCCAGCACCCCAAGATACGCGACCACCGGGGAGCTGTTTTTT; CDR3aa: CASTPRYATTGELFF
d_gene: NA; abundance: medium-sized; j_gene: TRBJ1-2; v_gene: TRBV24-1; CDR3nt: TGTGCCACCAGTGATCCCTTTGGGCCGGACAGTGCCCATTCTAACTATGGCTACACCTTC; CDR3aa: CATSDPFGPDSAHSNYGYTF
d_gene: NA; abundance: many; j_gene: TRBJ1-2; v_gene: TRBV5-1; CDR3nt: TGCGCCAGCAGCTTGGAGCAGGGAGGGGGCTATGGCTACACCTTC; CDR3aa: CASSLEQGGGYGYTF
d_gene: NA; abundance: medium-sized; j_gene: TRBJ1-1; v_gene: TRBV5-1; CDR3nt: TGCGCCAGCAGCTTGTACAGTAACCTCGTCGGCACTGAAGCTTTCTTT; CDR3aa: CASSLYSNLVGTEAFF
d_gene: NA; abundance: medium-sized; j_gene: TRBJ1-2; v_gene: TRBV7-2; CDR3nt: TGTGCCAGCAGCTTAGTAGTGGGGTTTGGCCCCCCCGAAGGCTACACCTTC; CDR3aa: CASSLVVGFGPPEGYTF
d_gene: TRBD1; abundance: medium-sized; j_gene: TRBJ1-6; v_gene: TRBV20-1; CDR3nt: TGCAGTGCTCCAGACAGGGGTGGGGTTTCACCCCTCCACTTT; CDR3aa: CSAPDRGGVSPLHF
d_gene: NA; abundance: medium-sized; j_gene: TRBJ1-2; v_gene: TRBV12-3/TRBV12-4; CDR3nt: TGTGCCAGCAGTTTAGGTCTGGTCTGGGGCTACACCTTC; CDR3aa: CASSLGLVWGYTF
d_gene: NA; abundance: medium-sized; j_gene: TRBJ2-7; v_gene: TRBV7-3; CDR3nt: TGTGCCAGCAGCTTAACGGACCGGTACGAGCAGTACTTC; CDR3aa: CASSLTDRYEQYF
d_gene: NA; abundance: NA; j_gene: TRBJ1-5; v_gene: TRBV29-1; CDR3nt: TGCAGCGTTGTGGTAGGGGATAGCAATCAGCCCCAGCATTTT; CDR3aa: CSVVVGDSNQPQHF
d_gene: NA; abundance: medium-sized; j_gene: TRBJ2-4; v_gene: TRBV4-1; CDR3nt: TGCGCCAGCAGCCAAGATCTTGGGGGTACAAATGGGAACATTCAGTACTTC; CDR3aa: CASSQDLGGTNGNIQYF
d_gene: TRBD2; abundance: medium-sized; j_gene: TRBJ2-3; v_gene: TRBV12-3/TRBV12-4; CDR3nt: TGTGCCAGCAGTCTAGCGGGGACAGATACGCAGTATTTT; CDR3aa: CASSLAGTDTQYF
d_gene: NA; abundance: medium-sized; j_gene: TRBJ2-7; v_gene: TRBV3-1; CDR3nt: TGTGCCAGCAGCCGGGGAGCCTACGAGCAGTACTTC; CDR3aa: CASSRGAYEQYF
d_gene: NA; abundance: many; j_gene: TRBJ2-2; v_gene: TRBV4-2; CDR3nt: TGTGCCAGCAGCCATAAAAGAGGTACCGGGGAGCTGTTTTTT; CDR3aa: CASSHKRGTGELFF
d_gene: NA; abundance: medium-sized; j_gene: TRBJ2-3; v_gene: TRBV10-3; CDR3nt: TGTGCCATCAGAGGGAATCACACAGATACGCAGTATTTT; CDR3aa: CAIRGNHTDTQYF
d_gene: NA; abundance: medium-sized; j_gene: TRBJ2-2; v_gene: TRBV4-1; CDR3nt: TGCGCCAGCGGCTTCGCCGGGGGGCGAACCGGGGAGCTGTTTTTT; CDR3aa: CASGFAGGRTGELFF
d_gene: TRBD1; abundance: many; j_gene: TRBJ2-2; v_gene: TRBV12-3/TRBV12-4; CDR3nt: TGTGCCAGCAGTCCCTGGCCGGGACAGCGTACCGGGGAGCTGTTTTTT; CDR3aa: CASSPWPGQRTGELFF
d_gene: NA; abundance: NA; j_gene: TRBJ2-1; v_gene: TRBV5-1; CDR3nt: TGCGCCAGCAGCGGGGCCGTCGATGGGGGTCGTTGGTTCTTC; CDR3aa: CASSGAVDGGRWFF
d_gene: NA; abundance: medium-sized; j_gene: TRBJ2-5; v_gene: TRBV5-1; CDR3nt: TGCGCCAGCAGCTTGCGGGTCGGGGGGCGCAGAGAGACCCAGTACTTC; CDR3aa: CASSLRVGGRRETQYF
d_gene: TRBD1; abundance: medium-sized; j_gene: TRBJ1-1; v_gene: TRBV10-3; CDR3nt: TGTGCCATCAGTGGACAGGGGAGGAACACTGAAGCTTTCTTT; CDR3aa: CAISGQGRNTEAFF
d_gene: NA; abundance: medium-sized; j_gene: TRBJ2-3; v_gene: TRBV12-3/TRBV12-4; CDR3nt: TGTGCCAGCAGTTTAGATCTCGCTACGCAGTATTTT; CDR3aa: CASSLDLATQYF
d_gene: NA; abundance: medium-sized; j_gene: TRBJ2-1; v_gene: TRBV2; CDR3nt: TGTGCCAGCAGTAAAGCGGAGAGCTCCTACAATGAGCAGTTCTTC; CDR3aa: CASSKAESSYNEQFF
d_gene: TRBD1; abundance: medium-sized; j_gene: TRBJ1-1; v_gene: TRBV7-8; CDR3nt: TGTGCCAGCAGCTGGACAGGGGGTAGTTACACTGAAGCTTTCTTT; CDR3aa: CASSWTGGSYTEAFF
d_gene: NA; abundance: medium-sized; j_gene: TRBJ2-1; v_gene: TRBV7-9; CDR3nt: TGTGCCAGCAGCTCCCCTTTTGGTGAGCAGTTCTTC; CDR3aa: CASSSPFGEQFF
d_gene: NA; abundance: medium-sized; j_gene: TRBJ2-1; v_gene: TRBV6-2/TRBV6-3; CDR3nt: TGTGCCAGCAGGGACCAGCACTTCTCCTACAATGAGCAGTTCTTC; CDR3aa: CASRDQHFSYNEQFF
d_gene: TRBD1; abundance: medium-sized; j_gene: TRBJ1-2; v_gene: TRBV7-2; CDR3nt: TGTGCCAGCAGCTTAGGGACAGGGCTCTATGGCTACACCTTC; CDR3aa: CASSLGTGLYGYTF
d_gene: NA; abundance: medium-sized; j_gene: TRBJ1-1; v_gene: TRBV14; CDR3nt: TGTGCCAGTGGGGTGAACACTGAAGCTTTCTTT; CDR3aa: CASGVNTEAFF
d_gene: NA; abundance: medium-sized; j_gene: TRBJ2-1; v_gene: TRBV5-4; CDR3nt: TGTGCCAGCAGGCTTCAGAAAACGTCCTACAATGAGCAGTTCTTC; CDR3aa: CASRLQKTSYNEQFF
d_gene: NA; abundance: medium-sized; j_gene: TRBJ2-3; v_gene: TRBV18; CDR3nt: TGTGCCAGCTCACCATACTCCGCAGATACGCAGTATTTT; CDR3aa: CASSPYSADTQYF
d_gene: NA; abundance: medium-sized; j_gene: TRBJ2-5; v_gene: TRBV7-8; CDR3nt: TGTGCCAGCAGCACCGGCGGGCCCTCCAGGTGGTTGTTAGAGACCCAGTACTTC; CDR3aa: CASSTGGPSRWLLETQYF
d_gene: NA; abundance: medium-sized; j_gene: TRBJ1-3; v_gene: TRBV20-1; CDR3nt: TGCAGTGCTATTGTGGGGGGAAGCTCTGGAAACACCATATATTTT; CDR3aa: CSAIVGGSSGNTIYF
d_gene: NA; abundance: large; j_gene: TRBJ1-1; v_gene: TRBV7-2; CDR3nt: TGTGCCAGCAGCCAAAACAGTAACACTGAAGCTTTCTTT; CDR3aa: CASSQNSNTEAFF
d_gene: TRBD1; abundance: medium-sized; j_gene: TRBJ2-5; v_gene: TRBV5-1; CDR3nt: TGCGCCAGCACTTCGGGACAGCACCAAGAGACCCAGTACTTC; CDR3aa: CASTSGQHQETQYF